This T cell receptor beta chain emerged from a study of blood T cell repertoires in COVID-19. Overall study context: COVID-19 samples collected from the United States, Italy and Spain covered acute and convalescent phases. Sources were T cells, B-cell-depleted T cells, or PBMCs; the material itself was cDNA or gDNA.

Generated by immunoSEQ multiplex PCR, the TCRdb table keeps only in-frame clones and is missing some. The table records about 380,000 clones, more than 80% of them present only once. This clone was seen just once. The germline V gene has CDR1 LNHDA and CDR2 SQIVND (reference sequence). Trimming removed 4 bases from V and 3 bases from J; junction bases left unmatched: 2. CDR3 length: 15 amino acids. The specimen sequenced was peripheral blood. The V call is TRBV19, the J call TRBJ2-1; TRBD2 matches at 11 bases. This sequence was found in a man aged 40-49 years with acute or convalescent COVID-19. CDR3 DNA: TGTGCCAGTAGTACTAGCGGGGGGTTCTACAATGAGCAGTTCTTC. It translates to CASSTSGGFYNEQFF.